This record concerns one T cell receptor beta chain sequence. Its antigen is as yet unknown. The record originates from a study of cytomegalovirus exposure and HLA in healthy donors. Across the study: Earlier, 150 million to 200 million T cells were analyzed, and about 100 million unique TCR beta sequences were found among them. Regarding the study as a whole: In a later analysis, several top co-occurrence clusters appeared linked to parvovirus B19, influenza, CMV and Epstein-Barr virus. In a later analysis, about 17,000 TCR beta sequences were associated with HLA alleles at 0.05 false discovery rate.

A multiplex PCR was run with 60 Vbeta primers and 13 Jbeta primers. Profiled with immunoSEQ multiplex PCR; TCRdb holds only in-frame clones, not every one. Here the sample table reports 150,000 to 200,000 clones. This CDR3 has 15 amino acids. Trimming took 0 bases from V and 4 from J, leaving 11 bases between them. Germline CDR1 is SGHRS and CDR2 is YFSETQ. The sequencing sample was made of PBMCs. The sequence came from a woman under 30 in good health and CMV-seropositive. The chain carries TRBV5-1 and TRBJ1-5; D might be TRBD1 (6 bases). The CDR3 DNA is TGCGCCAGCAGCTTGGACCCAACAGGGAATCAGCCCCAGCATTTT. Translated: CASSLDPTGNQPQHF. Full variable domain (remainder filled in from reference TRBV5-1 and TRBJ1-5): KAGVTQTPRYLIKTRGQQVTLSCSPISGHRSVSWYQQTPGQGLQFLFEYFSETQRNKGNFPGRFSGRQFSNSRSEMNVSTLELGDSALYLCASSLDPTGNQPQHFGDGTRLSIL.